This T cell receptor beta chain was sequenced in a study of lymphopenia after photon versus proton radiotherapy. Study outcomes and limitations: Under photons, naive T cells and diversity fell while effector/memory populations rose. Authors raise, but do not show, better survival with proton therapy.

Of note for this clone: The target antigen is unknown.

Profiling relied on immunoSEQ multiplex PCR, and the TCRdb table lists in-frame clones only, not all of them. Among about 49,000 clones listed, about 86% were seen once. CDR1 SGHVS and CDR2 FQNEAQ come from the germline V gene. This CDR3 is 20 amino acids long. The V segment lost 2 bases and the J segment 3 bases; nucleotides outside the gene matches: 20. The sequence came from a man aged 45 to 65 with gastric cancer. The sample here was peripheral blood, taken from a patient treated with photon-based radiotherapy. The chain joins TRBV7-8 to TRBJ2-7; 9 bases agree with TRBD1. The CDR3 nucleotides read TGTGCCAGCAGCTTACCAACCACAGGGGGCGCTTCTAATAAGGTCTACGAGCAGTACTTC. This codes for CASSLPTTGGASNKVYEQYF.